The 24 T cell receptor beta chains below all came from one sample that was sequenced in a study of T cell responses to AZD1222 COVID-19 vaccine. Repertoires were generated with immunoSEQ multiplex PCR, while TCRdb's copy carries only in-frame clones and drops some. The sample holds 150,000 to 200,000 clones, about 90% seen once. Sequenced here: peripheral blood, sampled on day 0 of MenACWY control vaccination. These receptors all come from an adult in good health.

For the CDR3, the DNA is TGTGCCACCAGTGACTCTGGACAGGGAAGGAACAATGAGCAGTTCTTC. Residues: CATSDSGQGRNNEQFF. The chain links TRBV24-1 to TRBJ2-1; 8 positions agree with TRBD1. V lost 4 bases, J lost 5 bases, and 9 bases stayed unmatched. The CDR3 consists of 16 residues. From germline, CDR1 is KGHDR and CDR2 SFDVKD.

CDR3 nucleotide sequence: TGTGCCAGCAGCCGGGGGTTCTCTGGGGCCAACGTCCTGACTTTC. Translation gives CASSRGFSGANVLTF. The chain joins TRBV7-9 to TRBJ2-6; a possible D gene is TRBD2 (6 bases). Germline V gives CDR1 SEHNR, CDR2 FQNEAQ (reference sequence). Trimming removed 5 bases from V and 0 bases from J, with 8 bases in between. CDR3 size: 15 residues.

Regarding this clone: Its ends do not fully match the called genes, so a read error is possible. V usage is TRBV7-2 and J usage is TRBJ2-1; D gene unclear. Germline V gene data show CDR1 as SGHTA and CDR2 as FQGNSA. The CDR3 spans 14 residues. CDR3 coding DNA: TGTGCCAGCAGCCCTGGTCTCTCCTTCAATGAGCAGTTCTTC. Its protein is CASSPGLSFNEQFF.

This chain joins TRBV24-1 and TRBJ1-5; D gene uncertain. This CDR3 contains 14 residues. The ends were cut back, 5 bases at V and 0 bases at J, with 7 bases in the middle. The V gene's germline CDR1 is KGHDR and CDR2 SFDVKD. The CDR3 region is CATSGQYSNQPQHF. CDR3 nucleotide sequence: TGTGCCACCAGTGGTCAGTATAGCAATCAGCCCCAGCATTTT.

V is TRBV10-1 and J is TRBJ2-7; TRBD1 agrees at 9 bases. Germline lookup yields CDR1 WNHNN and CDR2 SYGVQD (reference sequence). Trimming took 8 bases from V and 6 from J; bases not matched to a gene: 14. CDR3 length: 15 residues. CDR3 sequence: CASPPVTGQGREQYF. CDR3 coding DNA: TGCGCCAGCCCTCCTGTCACGGGACAGGGTCGCGAGCAGTACTTC.

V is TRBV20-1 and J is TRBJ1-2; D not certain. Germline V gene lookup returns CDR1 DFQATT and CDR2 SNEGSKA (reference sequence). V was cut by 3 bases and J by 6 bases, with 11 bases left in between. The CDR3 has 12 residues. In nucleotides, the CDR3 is TGCAGTGCTAGTGAAGGGTCCCATGGCTACACCTTC. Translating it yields CSASEGSHGYTF.

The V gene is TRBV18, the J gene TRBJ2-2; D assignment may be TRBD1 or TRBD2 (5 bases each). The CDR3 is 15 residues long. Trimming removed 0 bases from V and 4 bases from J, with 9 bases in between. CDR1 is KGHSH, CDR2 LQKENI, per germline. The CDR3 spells CASSPPGVGTGELFF. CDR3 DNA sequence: TGTGCCAGCTCACCACCGGGGGTCGGCACCGGGGAGCTGTTTTTT.

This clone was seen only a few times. CDR3 in amino acids: CASRPGRGRTGELFF. The CDR3 DNA reads as TGTGCCAGCAGACCCGGCAGGGGGCGCACCGGGGAGCTGTTTTTT. The V gene is TRBV28, the J gene TRBJ2-2, with 8 bases fitting TRBD1. V gave up 6 bases and J gave up 4 bases; unmatched junction bases: 7. CDR1 and CDR2 from the germline V gene are MDHEN and SYDVKM. There are 15 residues in the CDR3.

The CDR3 region has the DNA TGTGCCAGCAGTTTTTTGGGCAATCAGCCCCAGCATTTT. It is translated as CASSFLGNQPQHF. The rearrangement joins TRBV27 to TRBJ1-5; D uncertain. The CDR3 covers 13 residues. V was pared by 3 bases and J by 2 bases, with 5 bases between. The V gene's germline CDR1 is MNHEY and CDR2 SMNVEV (reference sequence).

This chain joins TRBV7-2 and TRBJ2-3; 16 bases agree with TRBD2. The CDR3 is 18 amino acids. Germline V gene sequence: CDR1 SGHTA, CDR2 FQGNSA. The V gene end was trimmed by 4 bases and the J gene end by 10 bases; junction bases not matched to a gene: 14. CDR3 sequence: CASSSPGLAGGRTGAQYF. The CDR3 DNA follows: TGTGCCAGCAGCTCCCCGGGACTAGCGGGAGGGAGAACAGGAGCGCAGTATTTT.

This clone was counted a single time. Here the CDR3 DNA reads TGTGCCAGCAGCCAAGATAGGGAGGACCCGAGCTCCTACGAGCAGTACTTC. Protein product: CASSQDREDPSSYEQYF. The V gene is TRBV3-1 (or the pseudogene TRBV3-2), the J gene TRBJ2-7; D is possibly TRBD2 (6 bases). Germline V gene sequence: CDR1 LGHDT, CDR2 YNNKEL (reference sequence). The V gene lost 0 bases and the J gene lost 0 bases, with 15 bases spanning the gap. The CDR3 covers 17 residues.

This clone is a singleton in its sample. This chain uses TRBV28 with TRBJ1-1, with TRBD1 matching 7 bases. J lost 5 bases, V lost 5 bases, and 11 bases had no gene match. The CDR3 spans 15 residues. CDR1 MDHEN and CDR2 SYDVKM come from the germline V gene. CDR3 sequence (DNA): TGTGCCAGCAGTCCCCGGACAGGAGGGTATACTGAAGCTTTCTTT. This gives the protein CASSPRTGGYTEAFF.

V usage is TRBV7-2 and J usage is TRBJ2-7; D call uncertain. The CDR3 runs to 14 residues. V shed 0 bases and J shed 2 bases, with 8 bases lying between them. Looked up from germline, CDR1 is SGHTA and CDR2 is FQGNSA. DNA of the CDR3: TGTGCCAGCAGCTTAGCAGCACAGCCCTACGAGCAGTACTTC. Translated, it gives CASSLAAQPYEQYF.

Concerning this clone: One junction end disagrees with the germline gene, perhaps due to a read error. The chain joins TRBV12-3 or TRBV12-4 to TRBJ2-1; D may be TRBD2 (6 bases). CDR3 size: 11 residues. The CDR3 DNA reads TGTGCCTGCAGGTGGCGGGGTGAGCAGTTCTTC. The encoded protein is CACRWRGEQFF.

The CDR3 spells CAWNYRDSISGYTF. The CDR3 bases are TGTGCCTGGAATTACCGGGACAGTATTTCCGGCTACACCTTC. This chain links TRBV30 with TRBJ1-2; TRBD1 aligns across 7 bases. V lost 4 bases, J lost 8 bases, and 13 bases stayed unmatched. Germline V CDR1 and CDR2: GTSNPN, SVGIG (reference sequence). The CDR3 extends over 14 amino acids.

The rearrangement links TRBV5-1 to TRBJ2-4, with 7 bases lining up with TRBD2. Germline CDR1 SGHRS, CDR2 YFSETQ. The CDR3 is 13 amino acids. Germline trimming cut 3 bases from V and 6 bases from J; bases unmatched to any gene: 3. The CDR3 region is CASSSPSGNIQYF. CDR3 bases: TGCGCCAGCAGCTCCCCTAGCGGAAACATTCAGTACTTC.

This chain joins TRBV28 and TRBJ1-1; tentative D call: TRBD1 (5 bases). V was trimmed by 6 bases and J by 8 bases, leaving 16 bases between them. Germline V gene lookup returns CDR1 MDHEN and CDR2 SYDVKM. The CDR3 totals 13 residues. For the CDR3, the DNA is TGTGCCAGCAGCCACCGGGGGGTTACCGAAGCTTTCTTT. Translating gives CASSHRGVTEAFF. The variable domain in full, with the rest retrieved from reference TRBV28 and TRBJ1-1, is DVKVTQSSRYLVKRTGEKVFLECVQDMDHENMFWYRQDPGLGLRLIYFSYDVKMKEKGDIPEGYSVSREKKERFSLILESASTNQTSMYLCASSHRGVTEAFFGQGTRLTVV.

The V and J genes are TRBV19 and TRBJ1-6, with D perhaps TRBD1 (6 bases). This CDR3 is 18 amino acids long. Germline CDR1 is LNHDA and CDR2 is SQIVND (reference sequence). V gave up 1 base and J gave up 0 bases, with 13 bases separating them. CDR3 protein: CASSIVRGGSSYNSPLHF. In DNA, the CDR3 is TGTGCCAGTAGTATAGTCCGAGGGGGGAGCTCCTATAATTCACCCCTCCACTTT.

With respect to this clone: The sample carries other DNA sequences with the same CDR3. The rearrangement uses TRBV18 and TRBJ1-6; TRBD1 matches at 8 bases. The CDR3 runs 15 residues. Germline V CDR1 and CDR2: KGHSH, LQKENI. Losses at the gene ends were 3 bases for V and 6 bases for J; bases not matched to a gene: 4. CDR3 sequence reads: CASSPLGQGNSPLHF. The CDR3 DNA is TGTGCCAGCTCACCCCTCGGACAGGGTAATTCACCCCTCCACTTT.

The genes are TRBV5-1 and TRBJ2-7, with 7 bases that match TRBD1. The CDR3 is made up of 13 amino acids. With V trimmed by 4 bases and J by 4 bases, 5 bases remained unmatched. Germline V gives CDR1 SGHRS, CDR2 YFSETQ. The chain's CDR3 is CASSRPTGYEQYF. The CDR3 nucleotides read TGCGCCAGCAGCCGACCGACAGGGTACGAGCAGTACTTC.

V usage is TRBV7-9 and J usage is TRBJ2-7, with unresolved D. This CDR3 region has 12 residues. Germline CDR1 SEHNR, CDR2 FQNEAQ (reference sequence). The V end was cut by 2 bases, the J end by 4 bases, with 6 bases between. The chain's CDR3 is CASSLTVYEQYF. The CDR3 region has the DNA TGTGCCAGCAGCTTAACTGTTTACGAGCAGTACTTC.

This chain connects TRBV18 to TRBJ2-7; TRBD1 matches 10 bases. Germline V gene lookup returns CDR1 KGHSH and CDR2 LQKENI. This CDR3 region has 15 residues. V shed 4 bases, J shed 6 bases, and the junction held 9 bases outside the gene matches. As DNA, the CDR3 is TGTGCCAGCTCACTGACCGGGACAGGGGCGGGCGAGCAGTACTTC. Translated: CASSLTGTGAGEQYF.

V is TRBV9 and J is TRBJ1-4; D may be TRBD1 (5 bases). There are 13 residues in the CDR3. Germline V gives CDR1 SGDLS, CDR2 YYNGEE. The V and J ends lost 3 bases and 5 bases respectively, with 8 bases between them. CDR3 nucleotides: TGTGCCAGCAGCGCCGGGGACAATGAAAAACTGTTTTTT. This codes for CASSAGDNEKLFF.

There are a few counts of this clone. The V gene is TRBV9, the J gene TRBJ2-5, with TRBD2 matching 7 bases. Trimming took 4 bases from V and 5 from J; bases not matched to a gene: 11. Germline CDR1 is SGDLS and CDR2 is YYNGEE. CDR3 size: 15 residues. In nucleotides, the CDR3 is TGTGCCAGCAGCCCCCAACCGACTAGCTTGGAGACCCAGTACTTC. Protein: CASSPQPTSLETQYF.